This T cell receptor beta chain was obtained from a study of cytomegalovirus exposure and HLA in healthy donors. Study as a whole: From donors who were HLA-typed, an early data release held approximately 84 million unique TCRs. Notes on the study in general: Differences between HLA loci emerged in a later analysis of TCR association rates, with DRB1 most and HLA-C fewest. As a later analysis revealed, most CMV-associated TCR beta chains appeared HLA-restricted. In an earlier analysis, most TCR beta V segments were productive about 87% or about 30% of the time.

Comments on this clone: The antigen is unknown.

Primers included in the PCR were 60 Vbeta and 13 Jbeta primers. Sequenced by immunoSEQ multiplex PCR; TCRdb stores in-frame clones only, minus some. The data show 150,000 to 180,000 clones, approximately 79% seen once. Trimming removed 1 base at V and 6 bases at J, with 9 bases between. Germline V gives CDR1 MGHRA, CDR2 YSYEKL. There are 13 residues in the CDR3. The rearrangement joins TRBV4-1 to TRBJ1-2; D not resolved. The TCR was taken from a woman aged 45-59 years in good health and CMV-seropositive. The sample comprised PBMCs. The CDR3 coding sequence is TGCGCCAGCAGCCAAGCTGTTGTCGATGGCTACACCTTC. Translated, it gives CASSQAVVDGYTF.